The present T cell receptor (beta chain) was sequenced within a study of tissue T cells after allogeneic stem cell transplantation. The CDR3 is 13 amino acids. With V trimmed by 8 bases and J by 3 bases, 4 bases remained unmatched. Clones were sequenced by immunoSEQ multiplex PCR, and TCRdb holds only the in-frame ones, with some missing. The sample lists about 6,300 clones; roughly 63% were seen once. The chain joins TRBV12-3 or TRBV12-4 to TRBJ1-1; 9 nucleotides match TRBD1. This clonotype was obtained from a woman between 18 and 50 years old with breast cancer. Sequenced material: tissue from the stomach, taken at autopsy. The CDR3 nucleotides read TGTGCCAGCCGCCGGACAGGGGACACTGAAGCTTTCTTT. Encoded protein: CASRRTGDTEAFF.